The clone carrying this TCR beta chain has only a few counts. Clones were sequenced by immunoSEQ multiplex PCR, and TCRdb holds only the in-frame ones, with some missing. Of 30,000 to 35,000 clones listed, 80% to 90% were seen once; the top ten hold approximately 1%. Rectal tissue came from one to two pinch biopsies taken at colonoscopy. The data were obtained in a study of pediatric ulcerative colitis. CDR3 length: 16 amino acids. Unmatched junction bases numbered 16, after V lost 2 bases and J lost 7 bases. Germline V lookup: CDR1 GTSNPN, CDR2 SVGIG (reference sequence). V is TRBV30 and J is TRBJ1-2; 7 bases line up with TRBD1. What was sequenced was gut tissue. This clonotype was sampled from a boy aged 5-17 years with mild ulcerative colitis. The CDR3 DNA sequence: TGTGCCTGGAGTCGTAGTGTACCCGACAGGGACCGTGGCTACACCTTC. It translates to CAWSRSVPDRDRGYTF.